This T cell receptor beta chain was sequenced in a study of blood T cell repertoires in COVID-19 (dated by TCRdb to the early 2020s). General notes on the study: The collaborator samples originated in the United States, Italy and Spain and spanned the acute and convalescent phases of COVID-19. The material from the prospective study consisted of cDNA or gDNA derived from T cells, B-cell-depleted T cells, or PBMCs. The dataset comprised deeply sampled blood TCRbeta repertoires from subjects exposed to, actively infected with, or recovered from COVID-19. The repertoires were made available in a free public database intended to serve as a resource for research on the immune response to SARS-CoV-2. The samples were drawn from two sources: the first 160 participants of the ongoing ImmuneRACE study, and fewer than 1,500 subjects contributed by 6 global collaborators. A de-identified subject ID, COVID-19 status, age in years and sex were almost always included in the sample metadata. HLA class I and class II types, where available, came from metadata supplied by the sample provider rather than from assay-based typing. What the authors observed across the whole study: The quantity of clinical and demographic metadata differed by source and by participant and was supplied without curation.

TCRbeta CDR3 regions were amplified from genomic DNA using the immunoSEQ Assay, a bias-controlled multiplex PCR. Concerning the study's data processing: The number of nucleated cells in each sample was estimated by amplification of reference gene primers within the assay. Sequence reads were collapsed and filtered to measure the absolute abundance of every unique TCRbeta CDR3 rearrangement. For each sample, productive Simpson clonality was calculated by taking the square root of Simpson's diversity index across productive rearrangements. TCRdb re-hosts the immuneACCESS table, in-frame sequences only. Its copies lack some clones; in the studies checked, an unresolved V gene accounts for under half of them, and the cause for the rest is not known. That table gives V, J and clone size, and the DNA gave D and trimming. The sample profile shows about 190,000 clones; approximately 91% of them were found once. The ten largest clonotypes hold around 1.9% of the sample.

Whole blood was collected in K2EDTA tubes by collaborating institutions according to the institutions' own protocols. For TCRbeta analysis, collaborators shipped samples in one of three forms: frozen whole blood, isolated PBMCs, or DNA extracted from either of those sample types. For this clone: Its antigen specificity is not known. No per-base quality is available; no much larger clone lies one base away.

From the cysteine up to the phenylalanine, the CDR3 has a length of 16 residues. The only DNA kept is the CDR3, 48 bases in frame from the first base. The CDR1 and CDR2 encoded by the germline V gene (reference sequence) are SGHNT and YYREEE. V is cut back by 4 bases and J by 0 bases, with 6 bases in the junction unmatched. The sequencing input was peripheral blood. This receptor was taken from a man between 70 and 80 years old with active or convalescent COVID-19. The V gene is TRBV5-4 and the J gene is TRBJ2-5, and TRBD2 matches 10 of the central bases. The base sequence is TGTGCCAGCAGCAACGAGCGGGGGGGAGACCAAGAGACCCAGTACTTC. Its protein is CASSNERGGDQETQYF. With the rest looked up from the reference TRBV5-4 and TRBJ2-5 genes rather than sequenced, the full variable domain is ETGVTQSPTHLIKTRGQQVTLRCSSQSGHNTVSWYQQALGQGPQFIFQYYREEENGRGNFPPRFSGLQFPNYSSELNVNALELDDSALYLCASSNERGGDQETQYFGPGTRLLVL.